These 26 T cell receptor beta chains were all obtained from the same sample, sequenced in a study of T cells in Graves' hyperthyroidism and ophthalmopathy. Amplification of TCR beta CDR3 regions used RNA as the template. HTBI primers were used for first-round RT-PCR of the TCR CDR3. TCRdb independently ran MiXCR on the multiplex PCR reads; one entry per CDR3 protein. This sample has approximately 600,000 distinct CDR3 sequences, with less than 25% found just once. Sequencing was performed on blood. These receptors all stem from a young man with Graves' ophthalmopathy.

This clonotype has just a few counts. CDR3 bases: TGCAGCGTTGCGGGGGGCGACACCTACGAGCAGTACTTC. Its protein product is CSVAGGDTYEQYF. The chain combines TRBV29-1 with TRBJ2-7; the D gene is possibly TRBD2 (7 bases). This CDR3 has 13 residues. The V end lost 4 bases, the J end lost 2 bases, and 12 bases lay between the germline ends. In germline, CDR1 is SQVTM, CDR2 ANQGSEA.

The genes are TRBV20-1 and TRBJ2-7; 7 bases map to TRBD2. There are 15 residues in the CDR3. In germline, CDR1 is DFQATT, CDR2 SNEGSKA (reference sequence). Unmatched junction bases numbered 12, after V lost 4 bases and J lost 3 bases. The CDR3 spells CSAKGPLGGSYEQYF. In nucleotides, the CDR3 is TGCAGTGCTAAAGGCCCATTGGGCGGGAGCTACGAGCAGTACTTC.

The chain uses TRBV5-4 and TRBJ1-2, with D hard to call. V lost 4 bases, J lost 7 bases, and 14 bases lay in between. Germline V gene lookup returns CDR1 SGHNT and CDR2 YYREEE (reference sequence). The CDR3 totals 13 residues. The CDR3: CASSPNLPGGYTF. Written as DNA, the CDR3 is TGTGCCAGCAGCCCGAATTTGCCGGGTGGCTACACCTTC. Based on the CDR3 plus reference TRBV5-4 and TRBJ1-2, the full variable domain is ETGVTQSPTHLIKTRGQQVTLRCSSQSGHNTVSWYQQALGQGPQFIFQYYREEENGRGNFPPRFSGLQFPNYSSELNVNALELDDSALYLCASSPNLPGGYTFGSGTRLTVV.

This clonotype has ten or more counts. This rearrangement joins TRBV28 to TRBJ1-1; the D is unclear. The germline V gene encodes CDR1 MDHEN and CDR2 SYDVKM. V lost 7 bases and J 1 base, leaving 13 bases between the germline ends. CDR3 length: 14 residues. The CDR3 bases are TGTGCCAGCACTGGAGGTGTGGGGAACACTGAAGCTTTCTTT. This codes for CASTGGVGNTEAFF.

This clonotype was seen more than once but under ten times. The genes are TRBV28 and TRBJ1-4; 8 positions agree with TRBD1. This CDR3 comprises 16 residues. J lost 7 bases, V lost 2 bases, and 9 bases had no gene match. Germline lookup yields CDR1 MDHEN and CDR2 SYDVKM. This CDR3 reads CASSLMQGARSEKLFF. The CDR3 DNA sequence: TGTGCCAGCAGTTTAATGCAGGGGGCGCGAAGTGAAAAACTGTTTTTT.

The chain combines TRBV12-3 or TRBV12-4 with TRBJ2-3; 7 nucleotides match TRBD2. The length of the CDR3 is 15 residues. V lost 2 bases to trimming and J lost 4 bases; unmatched junction nucleotides: 6. CDR3 sequence: CASSLLGGRADTQYF. DNA of the CDR3: TGTGCCAGCAGTTTATTAGGCGGGAGAGCAGATACGCAGTATTTT.

Many counts were recorded for this clonotype. This sequence joins TRBV7-2 and TRBJ2-7, with 8 nucleotides matching TRBD2. CDR1 is SGHTA and CDR2 is FQGNSA in the germline V gene. The ends lost 1 base at V and 3 bases at J; junction bases unmatched: 5. CDR3 length: 15 amino acids. CDR3 sequence: CASSLGVAGFYEQYF. The CDR3, as DNA: TGTGCCAGCAGCTTAGGCGTAGCGGGATTCTACGAGCAGTACTTC.

The gene calls are TRBV28 and TRBJ2-7, with D unclear. Germline V gives CDR1 MDHEN, CDR2 SYDVKM. Trimming cost V 5 bases and J 9 bases, with 14 bases left between them. The CDR3 length is 12 residues. The CDR3, as DNA: TGTGCCAGCAGTCCCATCCTGAACAGGCAGTACTTC. It codes for CASSPILNRQYF. Complete variable domain (other parts from reference TRBV28 and TRBJ2-7): DVKVTQSSRYLVKRTGEKVFLECVQDMDHENMFWYRQDPGLGLRLIYFSYDVKMKEKGDIPEGYSVSREKKERFSLILESASTNQTSMYLCASSPILNRQYFGPGTRLTVT.

This clonotype occurred a few times. The V gene is TRBV24-1, the J gene TRBJ2-2; 10 nucleotides line up with TRBD2. This CDR3 has 18 residues. V was pared by 3 bases and J by 4 bases, with 10 bases of the junction left unmatched. Germline-derived CDR1 and CDR2 are KGHDR and SFDVKD. The CDR3 DNA sequence: TGTGCCACCAGTGATACCTTGTCTAGCGGGAGTACCACCGGGGAGCTGTTTTTT. It codes for CATSDTLSSGSTTGELFF.

The chain couples TRBV29-1 to TRBJ1-3, with unresolved D. The CDR3 is made up of 13 amino acids. In germline, CDR1 is SQVTM, CDR2 ANQGSEA. Trimming removed 7 bases from V and 7 bases from J, with 17 bases in between. This chain's CDR3 is CSAGGSGSNTIYF. The CDR3 DNA is TGCAGCGCCGGAGGTAGTGGATCCAACACCATATATTTT.

This clonotype was detected a few times. The germline gene is not matched at one end of the junction; a read error may be the cause. The V call is TRBV2, the J call TRBJ1-5; D call uncertain. Germline-derived CDR1 and CDR2 are SNHLY and FYNNEI. The CDR3 extends over 15 amino acids. The CDR3 protein is CASSEGISSSQPQHF. The CDR3 DNA sequence: TGTGCCAGCAGTGAAGGAATATCAAGCAGTCAGCCCCAGCATTTT.

The gene calls are TRBV5-5 and TRBJ2-1; no reliable D call. The V end was cut by 3 bases, the J end by 4 bases, with 14 bases between. CDR1 SGHKS and CDR2 YYEKEE come from the germline V gene (reference sequence). The CDR3 loop spans 15 amino acids. CDR3 loop: CASSYPERPYNEQFF. CDR3 nucleotides: TGTGCCAGCAGCTACCCCGAACGGCCTTACAATGAGCAGTTCTTC. Full variable domain (outside the CDR3, taken from reference TRBV5-5 and TRBJ2-1): DAGVTQSPTHLIKTRGQQVTLRCSPISGHKSVSWYQQVLGQGPQFIFQYYEKEERGRGNFPDRFSARQFPNYSSELNVNALLLGDSALYLCASSYPERPYNEQFFGPGTRLTVL.

This clonotype was recorded a few times. The chain carries TRBV5-1 and TRBJ1-1; D is uncertain. Per the germline V gene, CDR1 is SGHRS and CDR2 is YFSETQ. CDR3 length: 13 residues. V dropped 3 bases and J dropped 0 bases, with 6 bases sitting between them. The CDR3 coding sequence is TGCGCCAGCAGCTCCCCAATGAACACTGAAGCTTTCTTT. Its protein is CASSSPMNTEAFF.

This clonotype was counted only a few times. This chain joins TRBV30 and TRBJ2-3; 14 positions agree with TRBD2. From germline, CDR1 is GTSNPN and CDR2 SVGIG (reference sequence). V lost 3 bases and J lost 0; bases outside the gene matches: 5. This CDR3 spans 17 amino acids. The CDR3 nucleotides are TGTGCCTGGAGCGCAGGACTAGCGGGGGGAAGCACAGATACGCAGTATTTT. It encodes CAWSAGLAGGSTDTQYF.

CDR3 residues: CASSPQGFNNEQFF. DNA of the CDR3: TGTGCCAGCAGTCCCCAGGGATTTAACAATGAGCAGTTCTTC. The chain links TRBV27 to TRBJ2-1, with D perhaps TRBD1 (5 bases). Germline V gives CDR1 MNHEY, CDR2 SMNVEV (reference sequence). Trimming removed 5 bases at V and 5 bases at J, with 13 bases between. The CDR3 covers 14 residues.

There are a few counts of this clonotype. The chain uses TRBV3-1 and TRBJ2-7; TRBD2 matches at 8 bases. CDR1 and CDR2 (germline): LGHDT, YNNKEL (reference sequence). This CDR3 spans 15 amino acids. J was trimmed by 6 bases and V by 0 bases; bases with no gene match: 7. The CDR3: CASSQDRSGRIEQYF. For the CDR3, the DNA is TGTGCCAGCAGCCAAGACCGCAGCGGGAGAATCGAGCAGTACTTC.

This chain links TRBV6-5 with TRBJ2-3, with no clear D. The CDR3 loop spans 14 amino acids. Germline V gene data show CDR1 as MNHEY and CDR2 as SVGAGI. Between the trimmed V and J ends, which lost 3 bases and 3 bases, there was a span of 10 bases. CDR3 protein: CASSYFGPTDTQYF. The DNA for the CDR3 is TGTGCCAGCAGTTATTTTGGTCCGACAGATACGCAGTATTTT.

As concerns this clonotype: A clone one base away is much larger, so this may be a read error. The chain links TRBV7-2 to TRBJ1-3; D is undetermined. The CDR3 is 16 residues long. CDR1 SGHTA and CDR2 FQGNSA come from the germline V gene. The CDR3 is CASSPGPRISGNAIYF. In nucleotides, the CDR3 is TGTGCCAGCAGCCCAGGCCCCCGAATCTCTGGAAACGCCATATATTTT.

This chain links TRBV29-1 with TRBJ1-2, with unresolved D. The V and J ends lost 2 bases and 8 bases respectively, with 9 bases between them. Looked up from germline, CDR1 is SQVTM and CDR2 is ANQGSEA. This CDR3 region has 11 residues. CDR3 coding DNA: TGCAGCGTTGAATTCGCGAGGGGCTACACCTTC. Its translation is CSVEFARGYTF.

In this sample, this clonotype turned up many times. The chain carries TRBV18 and TRBJ2-1; D may be TRBD1 (6 bases). CDR1 and CDR2 from the germline V gene are KGHSH and LQKENI. The CDR3 extends over 14 amino acids. Trimming shortened V by 4 bases and J by 5 bases, and 12 bases separated the two germline ends. CDR3 DNA sequence: TGTGCCAGCTCACAAGGACAGACAGACAATGAGCAGTTCTTC. As protein: CASSQGQTDNEQFF.

This clonotype showed up just a few times. This rearrangement joins TRBV5-1 to TRBJ2-5; 8 bases are a match to TRBD2. CDR3 length: 15 amino acids. J was trimmed by 5 bases and V by 1 base; bases with no gene match: 7. Germline CDR1 is SGHRS and CDR2 is YFSETQ. The DNA for the CDR3 is TGCGCCAGCAGCTTGACCGGGACTAGAGTTGAGACCCAGTACTTC. Its protein product is CASSLTGTRVETQYF.

This clonotype was recorded a few times. This sequence joins TRBV5-1 and TRBJ2-7; D is possibly TRBD1 or TRBD2 (5 bases each). The ends were cut back, 2 bases at V and 2 bases at J, with 11 bases in the middle. This CDR3 has 14 residues. In germline, CDR1 is SGHRS, CDR2 YFSETQ. CDR3 DNA sequence: TGCGCCAGCAGCTTTGGGGACGCAACCTACGAGCAGTACTTC. As protein: CASSFGDATYEQYF.

This clonotype was observed many times. The chain joins TRBV7-9 to TRBJ2-7; TRBD2 aligns across 8 bases. The V gene end was trimmed by 1 base and the J gene end by 2 bases; junction bases not matched to a gene: 10. Germline-derived CDR1 and CDR2 are SEHNR and FQNEAQ (reference sequence). The CDR3 covers 17 residues. The DNA for the CDR3 is TGTGCCAGCAGCTTAGGGGGACTAGTAGTAGTACCCTACGAGCAGTACTTC. Translation gives CASSLGGLVVVPYEQYF. Looking up the rest from reference TRBV7-9 and TRBJ2-7 gives the full variable domain: DTGVSQNPRHKITKRGQNVTFRCDPISEHNRLYWYRQTLGQGPEFLTYFQNEAQLEKSRLLSDRFSAERPKGSFSTLEIQRTEQGDSAMYLCASSLGGLVVVPYEQYFGPGTRLTVT.

V is TRBV5-1 and J is TRBJ2-2, with 8 bases fitting TRBD2. This CDR3 spans 15 amino acids. Trimming removed 2 bases from V and 3 bases from J; junction bases left unmatched: 3. The germline V gene encodes CDR1 SGHRS and CDR2 YFSETQ. The CDR3 here is CASSLRRGDTGELFF. The CDR3, as DNA: TGCGCCAGCAGCTTAAGGCGGGGGGACACCGGGGAGCTGTTTTTT.

This clonotype was recorded at least ten times. The chain couples TRBV5-6 to TRBJ2-1; tentative D call: TRBD1 (5 bases). CDR3 size: 14 residues. V lost 6 bases, J lost 4 bases, and 14 bases lay in between. Looked up from germline, CDR1 is SGHDT and CDR2 is YYEEEE. CDR3 sequence reads: CASTSIGVYNEQFF. The CDR3 coding sequence is TGTGCCAGCACGTCTATAGGGGTTTACAATGAGCAGTTCTTC.

This clonotype was detected ten times or more. This sequence joins TRBV20-1 and TRBJ1-5, with D possibly TRBD1 on 5 matching bases. With 2 bases removed from V and 4 bases from J, the gap between germline ends came to 9 bases. From germline, CDR1 is DFQATT and CDR2 SNEGSKA (reference sequence). This CDR3 is 13 amino acids long. The CDR3 coding sequence is TGCAGTGCTAGACAGGGACGGAATCAGCCCCAGCATTTT. Translation gives CSARQGRNQPQHF.